The rows below give T cell receptor beta chains drawn from one sample of a study of blood T cells in healthy people across ages. TCRdb processed the 5' RACE reads anew with MiXCR; each CDR3 protein has one entry. The sample lists about 940,000 distinct CDR3 sequences, about 48% occurring once. The material sequenced was blood. Source of these receptors: a man aged 25 to 45 in good health. CDR3s include the opening cysteine and the closing phenylalanine or tryptophan. A D gene is named only where the DNA matches it firmly. The size field is filled for only some rows; it gives once, few, many or a size class.

clone size,J gene,CDR3 length,V gene,D gene,CDR3 protein,CDR3 DNA
NA,TRBJ1-5,16,TRBV5-1,NA,CASSLGSLGSNQPQHF,TGCGCCAGCAGCTTGGGGTCCCTGGGTAGCAATCAGCCCCAGCATTTT
once,TRBJ1-5,15,TRBV5-6,TRBD1,CASSSDRASNQPQHF,TGTGCCAGCAGCTCGGACAGGGCTAGCAATCAGCCCCAGCATTTT
NA,TRBJ1-1,11,TRBV20-1,NA,CSAVQGLEAFF,TGCAGTGCCGTACAGGGACTTGAAGCTTTCTTT
NA,TRBJ1-2,15,TRBV4-1,NA,CASSQEGQGFRGYTF,TGCGCCAGCAGCCAAGAGGGCCAGGGTTTTCGAGGCTACACCTTC
few,TRBJ2-3,16,TRBV21-1,NA,CASAVGVPLITDTQYF,TGTGCCAGCGCGGTAGGGGTGCCCTTAATCACAGATACGCAGTATTTT
NA,TRBJ2-7,14,TRBV6-6,NA,CASANGGTAYEQYF,TGTGCCAGCGCCAACGGAGGGACAGCCTACGAGCAGTACTTC
NA,TRBJ1-1,13,TRBV7-2,NA,CASLWVRDTEAFF,TGTGCCAGCCTATGGGTAAGGGACACTGAAGCTTTCTTT
few,TRBJ2-1,15,TRBV24-1,TRBD2,CATMSSGGVYNEQFF,TGTGCCACCATGAGTAGCGGGGGGGTCTACAATGAGCAGTTCTTC
NA,TRBJ2-7,11,TRBV29-1,NA,CSVAGSSEQYF,TGCAGCGTTGCGGGAAGTTCTGAGCAGTACTTC
few,TRBJ1-2,13,TRBV28,NA,CASRPDGNYGYTF,TGTGCCAGCCGCCCCGACGGCAACTATGGCTACACCTTC
NA,TRBJ2-2,13,TRBV5-4,NA,CASSLVRGGELFF,TGTGCCAGCAGCTTGGTCCGTGGAGGGGAGCTGTTTTTT
NA,TRBJ1-5,14,TRBV5-1,TRBD1,CASSSGTDNQPQHF,TGCGCCAGCAGCTCTGGGACAGACAATCAGCCCCAGCATTTT
once,TRBJ2-2,18,TRBV7-2,NA,CASSLRGGGDTNTGELFF,TGTGCCAGCAGTTTACGCGGGGGCGGGGACACGAACACCGGGGAGCTGTTTTTT
NA,TRBJ2-1,16,TRBV4-1,NA,CASSQEPGNTYNEQFF,TGCGCCAGCAGCCAAGAACCGGGGAACACCTACAATGAGCAGTTCTTC
NA,TRBJ2-3,15,TRBV27,TRBD2,CASRPSGGGTDTQYF,TGTGCCAGCAGACCCAGCGGGGGGGGCACAGATACGCAGTATTTT
few,TRBJ2-4,13,TRBV5-1,NA,CASSPEGRNIQYF,TGCGCCAGCTCCCCTGAGGGTAGAAACATTCAGTACTTC
NA,TRBJ2-4,15,TRBV28,NA,CASSLPLGQGPIQYF,TGTGCCAGCAGTCTCCCGTTAGGGCAGGGGCCCATTCAGTACTTC
many,TRBJ2-7,12,TRBV27,NA,CASSPPLGEQYF,TGTGCCAGCAGTCCGCCATTAGGCGAGCAGTACTTC
NA,TRBJ1-4,14,TRBV6-2/TRBV6-3,NA,CASSGTTTNEKLFF,TGTGCCAGCAGTGGGACAACAACTAATGAAAAACTGTTTTTT
NA,TRBJ2-1,14,TRBV15,NA,CATSRDIMVHEQFF,TGTGCCACCAGCAGAGATATAATGGTCCATGAGCAGTTCTTC
NA,TRBJ2-7,14,TRBV7-8,NA,CASSPPVGTYEQYF,TGTGCCAGCAGCCCTCCCGTGGGGACCTACGAGCAGTACTTC
NA,TRBJ1-2,15,TRBV7-9,TRBD1,CASILTGGSNYGYTF,TGTGCCAGCATCCTGACAGGGGGCTCTAACTATGGCTACACCTTC
NA,TRBJ2-3,18,TRBV7-2,NA,CASSLQGIRGRGTDTQYF,TGTGCCAGCAGCCTCCAGGGGATACGAGGCAGGGGCACAGATACGCAGTATTTT
NA,TRBJ2-1,16,TRBV7-3,TRBD1,CASSSRPGQGGDEQFF,TGTGCCAGCAGCTCACGGCCGGGACAGGGGGGCGATGAGCAGTTCTTC
NA,TRBJ2-1,15,TRBV28,NA,CASSLGDSTYNEQFF,TGTGCCAGCAGTTTAGGGGACTCAACCTACAATGAGCAGTTCTTC
NA,TRBJ2-7,16,TRBV28,NA,CASSLEVVGLSYEQYF,TGTGCCAGCAGTTTAGAGGTGGTGGGCCTCTCCTACGAGCAGTACTTC
NA,TRBJ2-3,14,TRBV20-1,NA,CSARDPRAADTQYF,TGCAGTGCTAGAGATCCTCGCGCGGCTGATACGCAGTATTTT
NA,TRBJ2-5,14,TRBV2,TRBD1,CASRTGTHQETQYF,TGTGCCAGTCGGACAGGGACACACCAAGAGACCCAGTACTTC
once,TRBJ2-2,18,TRBV5-1,NA,CASSSSQTAPRRVGELFF,TGCGCCAGCAGCTCAAGCCAGACAGCACCGAGGCGGGTCGGGGAGCTGTTTTTT
NA,TRBJ1-5,15,TRBV19,NA,CASSIGDRINQPQHF,TGTGCCAGTAGTATTGGTGACAGGATCAATCAGCCCCAGCATTTT
few,TRBJ2-3,13,TRBV4-1,NA,CASARQGTDTQYF,TGCGCCAGCGCCCGGCAGGGCACAGATACGCAGTATTTT
NA,TRBJ1-4,14,TRBV7-2,TRBD1,CASSLGTVYEKLFF,TGTGCCAGCAGCCTCGGGACAGTTTATGAAAAACTGTTTTTT
few,TRBJ2-7,15,TRBV28,NA,CASSSSGTGGREQYF,TGTGCCAGCAGTTCATCCGGGACCGGGGGGCGCGAGCAGTACTTC
NA,TRBJ2-1,11,TRBV20-1,NA,CSARAGREQFF,TGCAGTGCTAGAGCAGGGCGGGAGCAGTTCTTC
NA,TRBJ2-3,20,TRBV7-8,TRBD2,CASSLATVPLAAPRADTQYF,TGTGCCAGCAGCTTAGCGACAGTACCTCTAGCGGCTCCCCGGGCAGATACGCAGTATTTT
NA,TRBJ2-1,16,TRBV6-4,NA,CASSDSHWRGINEQFF,TGTGCCAGCAGTGACTCCCATTGGAGGGGGATCAATGAGCAGTTCTTC
few,TRBJ2-5,14,TRBV28,NA,CASIQANGMQTQYF,TGTGCCAGCATCCAGGCGAACGGCATGCAGACCCAGTACTTC
NA,TRBJ2-5,13,TRBV14,NA,CASSQPALNEQYF,TGTGCCAGCAGCCAACCGGCTTTAAATGAGCAGTACTTC
few,TRBJ1-1,17,TRBV7-9,TRBD1,CASSLGGQGAYWTEAFF,TGTGCCAGCAGCTTAGGGGGACAGGGCGCATATTGGACTGAAGCTTTCTTT
NA,TRBJ1-2,15,TRBV28,NA,CASSLSMRRGYGYTF,TGTGCCAGCAGCCTATCTATGAGGCGCGGCTATGGCTACACCTTC
NA,TRBJ1-5,15,TRBV9,NA,CASSVDPIGNQPQHF,TGTGCCAGCAGCGTAGACCCAATTGGCAATCAGCCCCAGCATTTT
NA,TRBJ2-7,14,TRBV27,TRBD1,CASSSAGQAYEQYF,TGTGCCAGCAGTTCGGCGGGACAGGCCTACGAGCAGTACTTC
few,TRBJ2-3,14,TRBV21-1,NA,CASRKRGGTDTQYF,TGTGCCAGCAGAAAGCGGGGGGGCACAGATACGCAGTATTTT
NA,TRBJ2-7,13,TRBV20-1,TRBD1,CSVQGRPYNEQYF,TGCAGTGTACAGGGGCGTCCCTACAATGAGCAGTACTTC
NA,TRBJ1-2,12,TRBV3-1,NA,CASSARGSGYTF,TGTGCCAGCAGCGCAAGGGGCAGTGGCTACACCTTC
few,TRBJ2-7,16,TRBV5-1,NA,CASSLRASQGPYEQYF,TGCGCCAGCAGCTTGAGAGCTAGCCAAGGACCCTACGAGCAGTACTTC
NA,TRBJ2-3,15,TRBV12-3/TRBV12-4,TRBD1,CASSKGTGATDTQYF,TGTGCCAGCAGTAAAGGGACAGGGGCCACAGATACGCAGTATTTT
few,TRBJ2-3,12,TRBV5-1,NA,CASRPESDTQYF,TGCGCCAGCAGACCGGAGTCAGATACGCAGTATTTT
few,TRBJ2-7,14,TRBV29-1,NA,CSVEGGRGSYEQYF,TGCAGCGTTGAAGGTGGCAGGGGTTCATACGAGCAGTACTTC
NA,TRBJ2-2,10,TRBV6-2/TRBV6-3,NA,CASSLGELFF,TGTGCCAGCAGCCTCGGGGAGCTGTTTTTT
NA,TRBJ1-3,13,TRBV20-1,TRBD1,CSAATGQRNTIYF,TGCAGTGCTGCGACGGGACAGCGAAACACCATATATTTT